The 10 T cell receptor beta chains below all came from one sample that was sequenced in a study of T-cell reconstitution after alpha-beta-depleted transplantation in children. The TCRbeta library incorporated unique molecular identifiers. MiXCR, run by TCRdb on the PCR reads, gives a single entry per CDR3 protein. This table has about 580,000 distinct CDR3 sequences, 23% appearing once. This material consisted of PBMCs, mostly from graft donor cells, taken 360 days after TCRalphabeta/CD19-depleted stem cell transplant. Receptors were obtained from a boy less than two years old who had a stem cell transplant for acute myeloid leukemia, so the T cells may come from the graft donor.

The chain is built from TRBV10-1 and TRBJ2-1; TRBD2 agrees at 8 bases. Germline-derived CDR1 and CDR2 are WNHNN and SYGVQD (reference sequence). V lost 6 bases to trimming and J lost 0 bases; unmatched junction nucleotides: 16. The CDR3 spans 19 residues. CDR3 sequence reads: CASRPGGGGHSLSYNEQFF. CDR3 DNA: TGCGCCAGCAGGCCCGGGGGCGGGGGGCACTCTCTCTCCTACAATGAGCAGTTCTTC.

This clonotype has at least ten counts. The chain employs TRBV5-1 and TRBJ2-6; D remains unclear. Trimming stripped 3 bases from V and 0 bases from J, with 13 bases between. Germline V CDR1 and CDR2: SGHRS, YFSETQ. CDR3 length: 17 amino acids. CDR3 nucleotide sequence: TGCGCCAGCAGCTACATATCCACGAACTCTGGGGCCAACGTCCTGACTTTC. The encoded protein is CASSYISTNSGANVLTF.

This clonotype was picked up a small number of times. The rearrangement links TRBV6-1 to TRBJ2-3; TRBD2 matches at 11 bases. The CDR3 spans 18 residues. Per germline, CDR1 MNHNS and CDR2 SASEGT. The trim removed 6 bases at V and 4 bases at J, leaving 15 bases unmatched. DNA for the CDR3: TGTGCCAGCAGCCTCGGGTTCATAGCGGGGGGGCCTGCAGATACGCAGTATTTT. This encodes CASSLGFIAGGPADTQYF.

This clonotype was picked up many times. This chain uses TRBV20-1 with TRBJ2-3, with D tentatively TRBD2 (5 bases). V lost 5 bases and J lost 2, with 20 bases in between. The CDR3 contains 16 residues. The germline V gene encodes CDR1 DFQATT and CDR2 SNEGSKA (reference sequence). Written as DNA, the CDR3 is TGCAGTGCTCCCCGCCTAGAAGCGGAGAACACAGATACGCAGTATTTT. Translated: CSAPRLEAENTDTQYF.

This clonotype was detected many times. This chain links TRBV20-1 with TRBJ2-3; D unresolved. The V end was cut by 0 bases, the J end by 1 base, with 5 bases between. Germline V CDR1 and CDR2: DFQATT, SNEGSKA (reference sequence). This CDR3 contains 13 residues. The CDR3 coding sequence is TGCAGTGCTAGAGATTGGGGCACAGATACGCAGTATTTT. It codes for CSARDWGTDTQYF.

In its sample, this clonotype was seen many times. The rearrangement links TRBV25-1 to TRBJ2-5; D remains unclear. Per germline, CDR1 MGHDK and CDR2 SYGVNS. The CDR3 consists of 11 residues. With 8 bases removed from V and 4 bases from J, the gap between germline ends came to 8 bases. CDR3 sequence: CASALAETQYF. In DNA, the CDR3 is TGTGCCAGCGCCTTAGCAGAGACCCAGTACTTC.

This clonotype was counted between two and nine times. V gene TRBV5-1 combines with J gene TRBJ2-7; D uncertain. V shed 0 bases and J shed 3 bases, with 10 bases lying between them. The CDR3 spans 14 residues. The germline V gene encodes CDR1 SGHRS and CDR2 YFSETQ. The CDR3 protein is CASSLGLAYYEQYF. The CDR3 DNA reads as TGCGCCAGCAGCTTGGGGCTTGCGTACTACGAGCAGTACTTC.

This clonotype occurred a few times. The chain has TRBV9 and TRBJ2-7, with 9 bases aligning to TRBD2. Germline V gene data show CDR1 as SGDLS and CDR2 as YYNGEE. The CDR3 consists of 16 residues. Trimming took 0 bases from V and 7 from J; bases not matched to a gene: 11. In nucleotides, the CDR3 is TGTGCCAGCAGCGTAGCTACGGGACTAGCCGCGGAGGAGCAGTACTTC. Translation: CASSVATGLAAEEQYF.

This clonotype was counted at least ten times. The chain has TRBV28 and TRBJ2-7, with 7 bases aligning to TRBD1. V was pared by 3 bases and J by 2 bases, with 10 bases of the junction left unmatched. The V gene's germline CDR1 is MDHEN and CDR2 SYDVKM. The CDR3 contains 16 residues. The CDR3 is CASSFSPGQRTYEQYV. Here the CDR3 DNA reads TGTGCCAGCAGTTTCTCTCCGGGACAGCGGACCTACGAGCAGTACGTC.

This chain connects TRBV5-1 to TRBJ1-1; 7 positions agree with TRBD1. Per germline, CDR1 SGHRS and CDR2 YFSETQ. The CDR3 runs to 14 residues. The V and J ends lost 3 bases and 1 base, in that order; junction bases with no gene match: 3. The CDR3 sequence: CASSSSGGNTEAFF. CDR3 nucleotides: TGCGCCAGCAGCTCATCAGGGGGGAACACTGAAGCTTTCTTT.